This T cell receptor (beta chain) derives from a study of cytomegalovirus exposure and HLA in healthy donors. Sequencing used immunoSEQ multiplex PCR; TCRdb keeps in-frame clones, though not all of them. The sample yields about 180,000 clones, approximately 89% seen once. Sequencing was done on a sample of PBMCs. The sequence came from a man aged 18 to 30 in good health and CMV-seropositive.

Here the CDR3 reads CASSTRQDTEAFF. CDR3 nucleotide sequence: TGTGCCAGCAGCACCAGACAGGACACTGAAGCTTTCTTT. The chain is built from TRBV7-2 and TRBJ1-1; possibly TRBD1 for D (6 bases). This CDR3 has 13 residues. The ends were cut back, 5 bases at V and 3 bases at J, with 10 bases in the middle. Germline loops: CDR1 SGHTA, CDR2 FQGNSA.